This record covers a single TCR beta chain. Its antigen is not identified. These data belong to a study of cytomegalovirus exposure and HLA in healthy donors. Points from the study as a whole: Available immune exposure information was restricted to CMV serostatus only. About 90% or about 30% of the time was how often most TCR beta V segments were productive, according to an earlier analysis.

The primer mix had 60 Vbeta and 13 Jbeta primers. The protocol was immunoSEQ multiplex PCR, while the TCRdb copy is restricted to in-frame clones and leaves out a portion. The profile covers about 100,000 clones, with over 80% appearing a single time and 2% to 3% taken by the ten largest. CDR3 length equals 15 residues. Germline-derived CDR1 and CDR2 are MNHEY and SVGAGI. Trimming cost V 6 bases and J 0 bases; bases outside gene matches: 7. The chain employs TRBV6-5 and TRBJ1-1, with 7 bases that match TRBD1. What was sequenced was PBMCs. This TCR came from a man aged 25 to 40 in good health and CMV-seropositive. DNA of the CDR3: TGTGCCAGCAGGCCATACAGGGGCCTGAACACTGAAGCTTTCTTT. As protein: CASRPYRGLNTEAFF.